This TCR beta chain was documented in a study of shared clonotypes between healthy human individuals. Overall study findings and caveats: About 5% was the fraction of naive CD4 clonotypes found shared across several donors. Generation probabilities of non-shared clonotypes were lower (relative to those shared by all four donors).

A word on this clone: Antigen: not known.

Assay used: immunoSEQ multiplex PCR; TCRdb lists only in-frame clones, some missing. The sample records some 1,100,000 clones, 78% being singletons. This TCR came from a man between 18 and 35 years old in good health. Some clones in this sample may be carry-over from other donors' samples. Input material: memory CD4+ T cells from PBMCs. Subset: CD45RA-negative fraction.

This chain's CDR3 is CAWSGSTAGWYF. The CDR3 nucleotides read TGTGCCTGGAGTGGTAGCACGGCCGGTTGGTATTTT. V and J are TRBV30 and TRBJ2-3; D gene ambiguous. The V end lost 1 base, the J end lost 14 bases, and 16 bases lay between the germline ends. The germline V gene encodes CDR1 GTSNPN and CDR2 SVGIG (reference sequence). The CDR3 runs to 12 residues.